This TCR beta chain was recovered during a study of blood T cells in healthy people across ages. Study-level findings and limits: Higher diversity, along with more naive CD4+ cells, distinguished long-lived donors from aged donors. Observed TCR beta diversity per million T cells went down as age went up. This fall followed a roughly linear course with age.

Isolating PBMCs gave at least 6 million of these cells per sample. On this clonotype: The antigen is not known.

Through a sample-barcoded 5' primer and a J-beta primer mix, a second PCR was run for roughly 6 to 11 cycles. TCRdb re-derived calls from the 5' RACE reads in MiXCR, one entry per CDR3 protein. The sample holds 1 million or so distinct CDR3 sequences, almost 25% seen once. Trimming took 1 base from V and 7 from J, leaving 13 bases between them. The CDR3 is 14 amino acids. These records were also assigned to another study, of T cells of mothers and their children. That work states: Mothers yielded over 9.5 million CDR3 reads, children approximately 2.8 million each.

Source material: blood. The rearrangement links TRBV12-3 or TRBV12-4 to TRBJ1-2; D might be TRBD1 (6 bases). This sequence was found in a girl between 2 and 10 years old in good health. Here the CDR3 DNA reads TGTGCCAGCAGTTTAGGTCCGGGGGCAAGTGGCTACACCTTC. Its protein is CASSLGPGASGYTF.